The T cell receptor beta chain described here comes from a study of cytomegalovirus exposure and HLA in healthy donors. About the research overall: The use of the same platform for the approximately 130 validation repertoires and the roughly 730 first-cohort repertoires was reported by a later analysis.

The CDR3 sequence is 15 residues long. Trimming took 6 bases from V and 6 from J; bases not matched to a gene: 11. Germline values: CDR1 SGHRS, CDR2 YFSETQ. As concerns this clone: Its antigen is still unknown.

Study-level findings and limits: It was about 180 TCR beta chains that were listed as cytomegalovirus-associated.

Repertoires were generated with immunoSEQ multiplex PCR, while TCRdb's copy carries only in-frame clones and drops some. Of 80,000 to 100,000 clones in the sample, 87% were seen once. J is TRBJ2-1 and V is TRBV5-1; TRBD1 matches 8 bases. Sample: PBMCs. This receptor was taken from a woman under 40 in good health and CMV-seronegative. This chain's CDR3 is CASTPDRGFSNEQFF. The CDR3 region has the DNA TGCGCCAGCACCCCTGACAGGGGTTTTAGCAATGAGCAGTTCTTC. The full variable domain, with the rest looked up from reference TRBV5-1 and TRBJ2-1, is KAGVTQTPRYLIKTRGQQVTLSCSPISGHRSVSWYQQTPGQGLQFLFEYFSETQRNKGNFPGRFSGRQFSNSRSEMNVSTLELGDSALYLCASTPDRGFSNEQFFGPGTRLTVL.